A selection of T cell receptor beta chains follows, all from one sample in a study of OX40 agonist ivuxolimab in advanced cancers. TCRdb keeps only in-frame clones here, not all; method: immunoSEQ multiplex PCR. This table has about 46,000 clones, about 88% appearing once. This sample comprised CD4+ or CD8+ T cells sorted from blood, obtained in a trial of the OX40 agonist ivuxolimab. The source of these receptors is an adult with an advanced solid tumor such as melanoma, head and neck, liver or kidney cancer. CDR3s include the opening cysteine and the closing phenylalanine or tryptophan. A D gene is named only where the DNA matches it firmly. Only part of the rows carry a size: once, few, many, or a class if the clone is expanded.

TRBD2	TRBV7-6	TRBJ2-2	.	CASSLTSGFSGELFF	TGTGCCAGCAGCTTAACTAGCGGCTTTTCGGGGGAGCTGTTTTTT
.	TRBV19	TRBJ1-1	few	CASSSRGDTEAFF	TGTGCCAGTAGTAGTCGGGGAGACACTGAAGCTTTCTTT
TRBD2	TRBV29-1	TRBJ2-1	.	CSVVGGLAGEGVYEQFF	TGCAGCGTTGTGGGGGGACTAGCGGGAGAAGGGGTCTATGAGCAGTTCTTC
TRBD2	TRBV6-6	TRBJ2-1	.	CASSYGRGGGNEQFF	TGTGCCAGCAGTTACGGGAGGGGTGGGGGTAATGAGCAGTTCTTC
.	TRBV5-1	TRBJ2-3	once	CASSLDLHTDTQYF	TGCGCCAGCAGCTTGGATCTTCACACAGATACGCAGTATTTT
TRBD1	TRBV11-3	TRBJ2-5	.	CASSSTGETQYF	TGTGCCAGCAGCTCGACAGGGGAGACCCAGTACTTC
TRBD2	TRBV2	TRBJ2-5	many	CASSESLAGQETQYF	TGTGCCAGCAGTGAATCGCTAGCGGGGCAAGAGACCCAGTACTTC
TRBD1	TRBV29-1	TRBJ2-7	.	CSVKVRDRGYEQYF	TGCAGCGTTAAGGTGCGGGACAGGGGTTACGAGCAGTACTTC
.	TRBV6-5	TRBJ2-7	.	CASSYSQAYGDEQYF	TGTGCCAGCAGTTACTCGCAGGCCTACGGGGACGAGCAGTACTTC
TRBD1	TRBV7-9	TRBJ1-1	.	CASSWTGSTEAFF	TGTGCCAGCAGCTGGACAGGGAGCACTGAAGCTTTCTTT
TRBD1	TRBV5-4	TRBJ1-4	.	CASSLAPDRGLFF	TGTGCCAGCAGCTTGGCTCCCGACAGGGGACTGTTTTTT
TRBD2	TRBV7-7	TRBJ2-1	once	CASSLAGAEQNEQFF	TGTGCTAGCAGCTTAGCGGGAGCGGAGCAGAATGAGCAGTTCTTC
TRBD1	TRBV19	TRBJ1-1	.	CASSPGTGGAEGTEAFF	TGTGCCAGTAGCCCCGGGACAGGGGGCGCGGAGGGGACTGAAGCTTTCTTT
TRBD2	TRBV29-1	TRBJ2-7	.	CSVRTSGRYEQYF	TGCAGCGTGAGGACTAGCGGGAGATACGAGCAGTACTTC
.	TRBV18	TRBJ2-3	.	CASSPSEGEPQYF	TGTGCCAGCTCACCTTCTGAGGGGGAGCCTCAGTATTTT
.	TRBV2	TRBJ2-6	.	CASRQGWSGANVLTF	TGTGCCAGCAGGCAGGGGTGGTCTGGGGCCAACGTCCTGACTTTC
TRBD2	TRBV9	TRBJ2-5	.	CASTSGLAEQETQYF	TGTGCCAGCACTTCGGGACTAGCGGAACAAGAGACCCAGTACTTC
.	TRBV30	TRBJ2-5	.	CAWSLGGGPQETQYF	TGTGCCTGGAGTTTAGGGGGAGGACCTCAAGAGACCCAGTACTTC
TRBD1	TRBV6-8	TRBJ1-6	.	CASRDDRGLNSPLHF	TGTGCCAGCAGGGATGACAGGGGGCTGAATTCACCCCTCCACTTT
.	TRBV7-9	TRBJ1-5	.	CASSQGNQPQHF	TGTGCCAGCTCCCAGGGGAATCAGCCCCAGCATTTT
TRBD1	TRBV19	TRBJ2-7	.	CASSKGTASYEQYF	TGTGCCAGTAGTAAAGGGACAGCTTCCTACGAGCAGTACTTC
TRBD1	TRBV10-2	TRBJ1-4	.	CASSEPGQINEKLFF	TGCGCCAGCAGTGAACCGGGACAGATTAATGAAAAACTGTTTTTT
TRBD1	TRBV19	TRBJ1-6	.	CASSIFGTGNSPLHF	TGTGCCAGTAGTATTTTTGGGACAGGAAATTCACCCCTCCACTTT
.	TRBV2	TRBJ1-5	.	CASSEGGYSNQPQHF	TGTGCCAGCAGTGAAGGTGGATATAGCAATCAGCCCCAGCATTTT
.	TRBV5-6	TRBJ2-5	once	CASSLRGTQYF	TGTGCCAGCAGCTTGAGGGGGACCCAGTACTTC
TRBD1	TRBV7-2	TRBJ1-1	.	CASSDRGRGTEAFF	TGTGCCAGCAGCGACAGGGGGCGAGGAACTGAAGCTTTCTTT
TRBD1	TRBV9	TRBJ2-7	.	CASSAGGTGDRGEQYF	TGTGCCAGCAGCGCTGGGGGGACAGGGGATAGGGGCGAGCAGTACTTC
TRBD2	TRBV5-1	TRBJ2-2	.	CASSFGEAGVTGELFF	TGCGCCAGCAGCTTCGGTGAAGCGGGAGTAACCGGGGAGCTGTTTTTT
.	TRBV6-1	TRBJ1-1	.	CASKWEGYTEAFF	TGTGCCAGCAAATGGGAGGGTTACACTGAAGCTTTCTTT
TRBD1	TRBV18	TRBJ1-6	few	CASSPQGTGNNSPLHF	TGTGCCAGCTCACCACAAGGGACAGGGAATAATTCACCCCTCCACTTT
.	TRBV7-8	TRBJ1-3	.	CASSPRGSSGNTIYF	TGTGCCAGCAGCCCCCGTGGCAGCTCTGGAAACACCATATATTTT
.	TRBV6-4	TRBJ2-2	.	CASRKDGGAGELFF	TGTGCCAGCAGAAAAGATGGCGGGGCCGGGGAGCTGTTTTTT
TRBD1	TRBV23-1	TRBJ2-7	.	CASSQQGAVYEQYF	TGCGCCAGCAGTCAACAGGGGGCTGTCTACGAGCAGTACTTC
.	TRBV7-9	TRBJ1-6	few	CASSLAGAGDNSPLHF	TGTGCCAGCAGCTTAGCTGGGGCAGGGGATAATTCACCCCTCCACTTT
.	TRBV7-2	TRBJ2-3	.	CASSLVPGMGTDTQYF	TGTGCCAGCAGCTTAGTCCCAGGGATGGGCACAGATACGCAGTATTTT
TRBD2	TRBV11-2	TRBJ2-1	few	CASSPSPGTSANNEQFF	TGTGCCAGCAGCCCCTCCCCCGGGACTAGCGCTAACAATGAGCAGTTCTTC
.	TRBV20-1	TRBJ1-1	.	CSARAPGEAFF	TGCAGTGCTAGAGCGCCGGGGGAAGCTTTCTTT
.	TRBV4-3	TRBJ2-3	.	CASSQEPDTQYF	TGCGCCAGCAGCCAAGAGCCAGATACGCAGTATTTT
.	TRBV19	TRBJ2-7	.	CASSKDRDPSGKDEQYF	TGTGCCAGTAGTAAGGACAGGGACCCTAGCGGGAAAGACGAGCAGTACTTC
.	TRBV28	TRBJ1-5	.	CASRQMGVSNQPQHF	TGTGCCAGCAGACAAATGGGCGTTAGCAATCAGCCCCAGCATTTT
.	TRBV15	TRBJ2-2	.	CATSRDWQGHGELFF	TGTGCCACCAGCAGAGACTGGCAGGGGCACGGGGAGCTGTTTTTT
.	TRBV25-1	TRBJ2-7	.	CASTQGGIEQYF	TGTGCCAGCACCCAGGGAGGAATTGAGCAGTACTTC
.	TRBV6-6	TRBJ1-2	medium-sized	CASIDDGLYGYTF	TGTGCCAGCATTGACGACGGGCTCTATGGCTACACCTTC
TRBD1	TRBV7-8	TRBJ2-1	.	CASSLGQGLSYNEQFF	TGTGCCAGCAGCTTAGGACAGGGTTTGTCCTACAATGAGCAGTTCTTC
.	TRBV25-1	TRBJ1-1	.	CASSEAGNTEAFF	TGTGCCAGCAGTGAAGCAGGGAACACTGAAGCTTTCTTT
TRBD2	TRBV27	TRBJ2-1	.	CASRRGAGGPFGEQFF	TGTGCCAGCCGACGAGGGGCGGGAGGTCCCTTTGGAGAGCAGTTCTTC
.	TRBV4-2	TRBJ2-7	.	CASSPDSSYEQYF	TGTGCCAGCAGCCCGGACTCGTCCTACGAGCAGTACTTC
.	TRBV7-7	TRBJ2-5	.	CASSLGNSVETQYF	TGTGCTAGCAGCTTAGGAAACTCGGTGGAGACCCAGTACTTC
.	TRBV10-2	TRBJ1-2	.	CASSESNLGLGGYTF	TGCGCCAGCAGTGAGTCGAATCTGGGCCTCGGGGGCTACACCTTC
.	TRBV27	TRBJ2-7	.	CASSWKGDHYEQYF	TGTGCCAGCAGTTGGAAAGGGGATCACTACGAGCAGTACTTC
.	TRBV4-2	TRBJ2-7	.	CASSQTLPGGGSYEQYF	TGTGCCAGCAGCCAAACACTCCCAGGGGGAGGGAGCTACGAGCAGTACTTC
.	TRBV4-1	TRBJ1-2	.	CASSQIPAFLGGYTF	TGCGCCAGCAGCCAGATCCCTGCATTTCTGGGTGGCTACACCTTC